The clone carrying this T cell receptor beta chain was seen more than once but under ten times. Its matching antigen is unknown. Germline V gene lookup returns CDR1 SGHRS and CDR2 YFSETQ. This CDR3 region has 14 residues. V was clipped by 4 bases and J by 4 bases; unmatched bases: 5. This sample is part of a study of T-cell memory formation after mild COVID-19. Across the whole study: The TCR clusters were mostly specific to one donor.

One entry per CDR3 protein results from TCRdb running MiXCR on the 5' RACE reads. Of hundreds of thousands of distinct CDR3 sequences listed, 15% are singletons. Findings of the study overall: A second wave expanding day 15 to 37 was CD4+-biased; contracting clones were balanced. CD4+ contracting clones were found mainly in CM and EM, and CD8+ ones in EMRA.

The rearrangement joins TRBV5-1 to TRBJ2-7; 10 nucleotides match TRBD2. Sequencing was done on a sample of PBMCs or a T cell subset sorted from them (not recorded which). The sequence came from an adult woman who had mild COVID-19 (a few samples of this study predate the infection). Cell type and time point are not known. This chain's CDR3 is CASSNGLAAYEQYF. The CDR3 DNA is TGCGCCAGCAGCAATGGACTAGCGGCGTACGAGCAGTACTTC.